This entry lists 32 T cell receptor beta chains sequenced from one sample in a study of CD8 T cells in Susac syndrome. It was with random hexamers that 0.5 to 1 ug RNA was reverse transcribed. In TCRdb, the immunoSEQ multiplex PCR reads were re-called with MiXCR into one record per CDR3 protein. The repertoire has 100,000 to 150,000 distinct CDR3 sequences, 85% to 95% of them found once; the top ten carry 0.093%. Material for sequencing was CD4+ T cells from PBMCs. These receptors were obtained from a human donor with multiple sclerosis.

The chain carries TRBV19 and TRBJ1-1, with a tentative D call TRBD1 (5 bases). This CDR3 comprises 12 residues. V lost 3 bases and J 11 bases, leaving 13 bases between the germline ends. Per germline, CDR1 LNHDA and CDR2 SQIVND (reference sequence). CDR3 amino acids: CASSITHRQAFF. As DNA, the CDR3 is TGTGCCAGTAGTATTACCCACAGGCAGGCTTTCTTT.

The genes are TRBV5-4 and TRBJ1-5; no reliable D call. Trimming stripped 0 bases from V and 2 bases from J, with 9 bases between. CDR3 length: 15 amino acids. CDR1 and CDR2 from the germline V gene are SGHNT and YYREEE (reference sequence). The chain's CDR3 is CASSLDASRNQPQHF. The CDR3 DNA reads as TGTGCCAGCAGCTTGGACGCCAGCCGCAATCAGCCCCAGCATTTT.

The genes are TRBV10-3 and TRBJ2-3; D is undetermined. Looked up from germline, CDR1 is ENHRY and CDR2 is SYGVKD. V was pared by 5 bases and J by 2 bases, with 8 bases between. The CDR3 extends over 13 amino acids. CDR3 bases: TGTGCCATCAGTTCCCCCCCCACAGATACGCAGTATTTT. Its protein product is CAISSPPTDTQYF.

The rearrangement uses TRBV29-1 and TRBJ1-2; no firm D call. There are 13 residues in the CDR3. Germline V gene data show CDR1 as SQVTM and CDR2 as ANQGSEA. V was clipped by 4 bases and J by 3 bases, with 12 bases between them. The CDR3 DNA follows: TGCAGCGTTGCTCTGGCACAACACTATGGCTACACCTTC. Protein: CSVALAQHYGYTF.

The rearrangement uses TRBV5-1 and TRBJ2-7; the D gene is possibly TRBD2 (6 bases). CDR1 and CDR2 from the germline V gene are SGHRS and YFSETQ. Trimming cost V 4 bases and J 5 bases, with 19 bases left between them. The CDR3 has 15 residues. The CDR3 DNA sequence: TGCGCCAGCAGCGCGGAACGGAGGGCGCATGACGAGCAGTACTTC. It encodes CASSAERRAHDEQYF.

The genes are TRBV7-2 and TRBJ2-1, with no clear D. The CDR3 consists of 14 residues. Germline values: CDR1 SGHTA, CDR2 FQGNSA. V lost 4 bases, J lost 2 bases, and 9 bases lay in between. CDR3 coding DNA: TGTGCCAGCAGCTCCTGGACGGCCTACAATGAGCAGTTCTTC. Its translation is CASSSWTAYNEQFF.

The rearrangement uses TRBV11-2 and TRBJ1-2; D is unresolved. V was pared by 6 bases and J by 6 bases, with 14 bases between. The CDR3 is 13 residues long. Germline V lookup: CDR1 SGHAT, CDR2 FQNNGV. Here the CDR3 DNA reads TGTGCCAGCAGGCTGGGAAGGTTGAATGGCTACACCTTC. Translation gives CASRLGRLNGYTF.

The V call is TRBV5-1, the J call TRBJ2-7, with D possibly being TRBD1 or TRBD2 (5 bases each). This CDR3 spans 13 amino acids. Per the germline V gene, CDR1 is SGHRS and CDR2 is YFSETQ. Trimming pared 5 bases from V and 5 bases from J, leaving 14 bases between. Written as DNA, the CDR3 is TGCGCCAGCAGTCGCGCCGGGACGCACGAGCAGTACTTC. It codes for CASSRAGTHEQYF. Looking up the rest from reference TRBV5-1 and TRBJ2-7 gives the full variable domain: KAGVTQTPRYLIKTRGQQVTLSCSPISGHRSVSWYQQTPGQGLQFLFEYFSETQRNKGNFPGRFSGRQFSNSRSEMNVSTLELGDSALYLCASSRAGTHEQYFGPGTRLTVT.

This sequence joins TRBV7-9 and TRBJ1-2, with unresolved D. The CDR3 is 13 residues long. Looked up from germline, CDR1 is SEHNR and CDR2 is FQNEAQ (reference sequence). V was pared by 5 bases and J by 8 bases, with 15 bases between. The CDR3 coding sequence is TGTGCCAGCAGCCCTTACGGGGTCGGGGGCTACACCTTC. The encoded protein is CASSPYGVGGYTF. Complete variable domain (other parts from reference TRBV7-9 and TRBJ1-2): DTGVSQNPRHKITKRGQNVTFRCDPISEHNRLYWYRQTLGQGPEFLTYFQNEAQLEKSRLLSDRFSAERPKGSFSTLEIQRTEQGDSAMYLCASSPYGVGGYTFGSGTRLTVV.

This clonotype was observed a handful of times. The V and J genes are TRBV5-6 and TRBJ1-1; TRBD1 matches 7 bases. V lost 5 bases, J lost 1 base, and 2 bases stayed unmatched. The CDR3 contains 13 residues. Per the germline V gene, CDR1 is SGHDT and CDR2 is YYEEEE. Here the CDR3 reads CASSRDRNTEAFF. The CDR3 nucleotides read TGTGCCAGCAGTCGGGACAGGAACACTGAAGCTTTCTTT.

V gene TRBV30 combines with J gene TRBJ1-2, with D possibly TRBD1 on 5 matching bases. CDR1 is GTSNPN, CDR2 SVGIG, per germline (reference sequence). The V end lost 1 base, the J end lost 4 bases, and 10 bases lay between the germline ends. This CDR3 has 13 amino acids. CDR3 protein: CAWSGGFFYGYTF. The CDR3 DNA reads TGTGCCTGGAGTGGGGGGTTTTTCTATGGCTACACCTTC.

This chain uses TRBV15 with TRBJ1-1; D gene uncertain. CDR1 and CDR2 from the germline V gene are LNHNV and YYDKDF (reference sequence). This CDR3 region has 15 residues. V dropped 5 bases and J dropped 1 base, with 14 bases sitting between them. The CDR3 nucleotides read TGTGCCACCAGCCCCAAACCCGTTTGGAACACTGAAGCTTTCTTT. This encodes CATSPKPVWNTEAFF.

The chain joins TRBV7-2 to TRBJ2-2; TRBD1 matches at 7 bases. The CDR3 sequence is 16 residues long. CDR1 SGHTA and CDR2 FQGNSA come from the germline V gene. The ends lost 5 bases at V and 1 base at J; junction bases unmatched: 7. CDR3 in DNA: TGTGCCAGCAGCCCCCGACAGGGTCGGAACACCGGGGAGCTGTTTTTT. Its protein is CASSPRQGRNTGELFF. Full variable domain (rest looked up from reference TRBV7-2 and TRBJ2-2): GAGVSQSPSNKVTEKGKDVELRCDPISGHTALYWYRQSLGQGLEFLIYFQGNSAPDKSGLPSDRFSAERTGGSVSTLTIQRTQQEDSAVYLCASSPRQGRNTGELFFGEGSRLTVL.

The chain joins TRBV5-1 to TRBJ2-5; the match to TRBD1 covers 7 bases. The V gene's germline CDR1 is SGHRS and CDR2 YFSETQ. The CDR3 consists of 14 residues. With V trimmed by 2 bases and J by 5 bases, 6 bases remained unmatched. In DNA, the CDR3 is TGCGCCAGCAGCTTCGGGACAGCAGTGGAGACCCAGTACTTC. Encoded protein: CASSFGTAVETQYF. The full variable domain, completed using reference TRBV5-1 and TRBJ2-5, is KAGVTQTPRYLIKTRGQQVTLSCSPISGHRSVSWYQQTPGQGLQFLFEYFSETQRNKGNFPGRFSGRQFSNSRSEMNVSTLELGDSALYLCASSFGTAVETQYFGPGTRLLVL.

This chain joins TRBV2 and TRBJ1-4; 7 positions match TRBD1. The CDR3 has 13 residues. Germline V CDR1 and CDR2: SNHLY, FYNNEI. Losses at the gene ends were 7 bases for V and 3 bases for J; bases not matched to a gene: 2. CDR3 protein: CASTGQPNEKLFF. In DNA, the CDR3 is TGTGCCAGCACGGGACAGCCTAATGAAAAACTGTTTTTT.

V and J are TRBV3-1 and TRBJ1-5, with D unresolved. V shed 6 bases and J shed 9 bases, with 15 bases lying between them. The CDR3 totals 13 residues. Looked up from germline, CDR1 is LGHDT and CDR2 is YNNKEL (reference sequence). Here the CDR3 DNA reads TGTGCCAGCAGTAACGATAGAGTCGCGCCCCAGCATTTT. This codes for CASSNDRVAPQHF.

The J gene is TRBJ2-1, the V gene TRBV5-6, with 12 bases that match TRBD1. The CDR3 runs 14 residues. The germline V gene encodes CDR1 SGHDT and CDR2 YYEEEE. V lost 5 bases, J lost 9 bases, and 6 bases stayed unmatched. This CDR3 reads CASRPGQGASEQFF. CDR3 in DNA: TGTGCCAGCAGACCGGGACAGGGGGCTAGTGAGCAGTTCTTC.

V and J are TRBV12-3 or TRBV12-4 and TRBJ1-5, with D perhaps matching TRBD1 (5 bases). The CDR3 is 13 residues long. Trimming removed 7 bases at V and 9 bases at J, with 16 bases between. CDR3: CASTNQGGRPQHF. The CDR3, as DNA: TGTGCCAGCACCAATCAGGGTGGCCGGCCCCAGCATTTT.

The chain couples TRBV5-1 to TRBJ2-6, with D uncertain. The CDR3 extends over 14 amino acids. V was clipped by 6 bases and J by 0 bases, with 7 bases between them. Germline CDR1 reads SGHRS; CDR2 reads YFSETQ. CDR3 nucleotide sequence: TGCGCCAGCATGGGAAACTCTGGGGCCAACGTCCTGACTTTC. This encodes CASMGNSGANVLTF.

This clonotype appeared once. The CDR3 DNA follows: TGTGCCAGCAGCTTCGGACAGTTCCAAGAGACCCAGTACTTC. It is translated as CASSFGQFQETQYF. The chain recombines TRBV7-9 with TRBJ2-5, with D possibly being TRBD1 (6 bases). CDR1 and CDR2 (germline): SEHNR, FQNEAQ (reference sequence). The ends were cut back, 3 bases at V and 1 base at J, with 9 bases in the middle. This CDR3 has 14 residues.

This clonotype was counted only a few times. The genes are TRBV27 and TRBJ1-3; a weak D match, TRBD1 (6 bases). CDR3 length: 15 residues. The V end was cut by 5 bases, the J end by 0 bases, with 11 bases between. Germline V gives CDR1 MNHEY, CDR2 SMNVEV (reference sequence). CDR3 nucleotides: TGTGCCAGCAGTCTAACAGGGTTCTCTGGAAACACCATATATTTT. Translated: CASSLTGFSGNTIYF.

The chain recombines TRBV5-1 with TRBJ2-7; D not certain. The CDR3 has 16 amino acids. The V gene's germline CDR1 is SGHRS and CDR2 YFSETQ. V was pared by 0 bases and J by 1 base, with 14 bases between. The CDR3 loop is CASSLEGQSFSYEQYF. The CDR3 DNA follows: TGCGCCAGCAGCTTGGAAGGGCAAAGCTTTTCCTACGAGCAGTACTTC.

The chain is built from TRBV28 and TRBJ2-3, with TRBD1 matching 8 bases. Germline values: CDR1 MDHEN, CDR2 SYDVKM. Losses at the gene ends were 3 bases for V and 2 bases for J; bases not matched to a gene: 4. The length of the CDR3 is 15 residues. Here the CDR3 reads CASSFQDRDTDTQYF. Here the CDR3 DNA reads TGTGCCAGCAGTTTCCAGGACAGGGACACAGATACGCAGTATTTT.

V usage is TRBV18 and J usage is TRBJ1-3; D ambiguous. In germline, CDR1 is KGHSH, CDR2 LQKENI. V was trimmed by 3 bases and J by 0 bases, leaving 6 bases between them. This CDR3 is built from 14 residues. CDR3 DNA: TGTGCCAGCTCACCTGACAACTCTGGAAACACCATATATTTT. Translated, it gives CASSPDNSGNTIYF.

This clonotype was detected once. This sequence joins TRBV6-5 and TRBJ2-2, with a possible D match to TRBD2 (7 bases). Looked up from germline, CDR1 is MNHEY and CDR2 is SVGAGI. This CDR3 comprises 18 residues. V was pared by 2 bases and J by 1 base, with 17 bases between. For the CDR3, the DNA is TGTGCCAGCAGTTACCATTCTATAAGGGGGGGGAACACCGGGGAGCTGTTTTTT. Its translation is CASSYHSIRGGNTGELFF.

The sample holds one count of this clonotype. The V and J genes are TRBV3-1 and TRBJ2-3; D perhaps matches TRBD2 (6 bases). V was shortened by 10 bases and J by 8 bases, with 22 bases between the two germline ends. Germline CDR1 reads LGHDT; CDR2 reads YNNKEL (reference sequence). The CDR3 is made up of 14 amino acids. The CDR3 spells CAISGTQKGGTQYF. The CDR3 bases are TGTGCCATTTCCGGGACCCAGAAGGGAGGTACGCAGTATTTT.

The CDR3 sequence is CASSQLLTGGTYGYTF. The CDR3 coding sequence is TGCGCCAGCAGCCAACTACTGACAGGGGGGACCTATGGCTACACCTTC. This chain joins TRBV4-3 and TRBJ1-2; 9 positions match TRBD1. The V gene's germline CDR1 is LGHNA and CDR2 YSLEER. CDR3 length: 16 amino acids. V was clipped by 2 bases and J by 4 bases; unmatched bases: 8.

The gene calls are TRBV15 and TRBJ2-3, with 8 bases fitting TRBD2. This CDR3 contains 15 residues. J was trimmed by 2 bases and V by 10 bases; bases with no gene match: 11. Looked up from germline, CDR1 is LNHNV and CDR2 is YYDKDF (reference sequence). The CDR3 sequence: CASKISGGLTDTQYF. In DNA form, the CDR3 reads TGTGCCAGCAAGATCAGCGGGGGCCTCACAGATACGCAGTATTTT.

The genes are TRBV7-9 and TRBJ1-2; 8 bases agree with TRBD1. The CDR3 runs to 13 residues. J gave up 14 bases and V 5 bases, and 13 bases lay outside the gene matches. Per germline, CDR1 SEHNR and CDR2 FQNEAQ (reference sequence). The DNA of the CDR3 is TGTGCCAGCAGCCAAGTTGGCGACAGGGGAAGGACCTTC. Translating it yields CASSQVGDRGRTF.

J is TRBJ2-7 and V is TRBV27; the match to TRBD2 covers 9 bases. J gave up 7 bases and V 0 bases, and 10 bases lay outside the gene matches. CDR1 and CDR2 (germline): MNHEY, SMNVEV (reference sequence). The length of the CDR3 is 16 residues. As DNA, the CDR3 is TGTGCCAGCAGTTTATCCCCAGCGGGGGGCCAAGGGGAGCAGTACTTC. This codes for CASSLSPAGGQGEQYF.

This CDR3 reads CSAERDRGHEQYF. CDR3 in DNA: TGCAGTGCTGAGCGGGACAGGGGTCACGAGCAGTACTTC. The J gene is TRBJ2-7, the V gene TRBV20-1, with TRBD1 identical over 10 bases. The CDR3 covers 13 residues. Germline trimming cut 5 bases from V and 5 bases from J; bases unmatched to any gene: 6. The germline V gene has CDR1 DFQATT and CDR2 SNEGSKA (reference sequence).

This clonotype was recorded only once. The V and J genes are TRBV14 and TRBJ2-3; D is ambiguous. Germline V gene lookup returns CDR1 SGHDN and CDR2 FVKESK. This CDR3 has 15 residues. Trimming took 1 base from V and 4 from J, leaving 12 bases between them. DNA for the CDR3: TGTGCCAGCAGCCAAGGTCGGCTCCGCCCAGATACGCAGTATTTT. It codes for CASSQGRLRPDTQYF.